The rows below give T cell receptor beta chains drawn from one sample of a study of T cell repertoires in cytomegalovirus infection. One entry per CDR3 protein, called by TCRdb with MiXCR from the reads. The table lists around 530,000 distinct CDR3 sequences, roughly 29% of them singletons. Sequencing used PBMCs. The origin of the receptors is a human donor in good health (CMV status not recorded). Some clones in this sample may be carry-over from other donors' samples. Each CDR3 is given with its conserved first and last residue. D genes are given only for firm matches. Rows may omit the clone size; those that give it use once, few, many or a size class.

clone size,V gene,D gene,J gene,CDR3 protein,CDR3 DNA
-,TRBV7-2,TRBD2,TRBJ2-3,CASSLSGLAGGSTDTQYF,TGTGCCAGCAGCTTATCGGGACTAGCGGGGGGTAGCACAGATACGCAGTATTTT
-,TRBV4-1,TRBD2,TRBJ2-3,CASSQPPGSGNGDTQYF,TGCGCCAGCAGCCAACCCCCGGGTAGCGGGAATGGAGATACGCAGTATTTT
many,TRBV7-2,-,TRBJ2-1,CASSLVQGQYNEQFF,TGTGCCAGCAGCTTAGTGCAGGGGCAGTACAATGAGCAGTTCTTC
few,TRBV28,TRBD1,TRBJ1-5,CASSPGQGTDSNQPQHF,TGTGCCAGCAGTCCAGGACAGGGGACGGATAGCAATCAGCCCCAGCATTTT
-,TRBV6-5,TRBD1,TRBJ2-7,CASSPEAGGSYEQYF,TGTGCCAGCAGCCCCGAGGCAGGGGGATCCTACGAGCAGTACTTC
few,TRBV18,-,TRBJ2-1,CASSPQENEQFF,TGTGCCAGCTCCCCCCAGGAGAATGAGCAGTTCTTC
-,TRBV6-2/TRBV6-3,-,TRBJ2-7,CASSSTSWSYEQYF,TGTGCCAGCAGCTCGACTTCGTGGTCCTACGAGCAGTACTTC
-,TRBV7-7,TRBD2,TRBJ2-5,CASSQAGARQETQYF,TGTGCCAGCAGCCAAGCGGGAGCTAGGCAAGAGACCCAGTACTTC
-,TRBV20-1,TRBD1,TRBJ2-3,CSARDAAGGTQYF,TGCAGTGCTAGAGATGCGGCAGGGGGCACGCAGTATTTT
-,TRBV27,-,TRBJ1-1,CASSIVQGVITEAFF,TGTGCCAGCAGTATAGTACAGGGAGTGATCACTGAAGCTTTCTTT
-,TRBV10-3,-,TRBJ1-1,CAAGQSKNTEAFF,TGTGCCGCCGGACAGTCAAAGAACACTGAAGCTTTCTTT
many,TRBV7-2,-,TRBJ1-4,CASSSDRATNEKLFF,TGTGCCAGCAGCTCGGACCGCGCAACTAATGAAAAACTGTTTTTT
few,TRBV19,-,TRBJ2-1,CASSVHPNNEQFF,TGTGCCAGTAGTGTCCACCCAAACAATGAGCAGTTCTTC
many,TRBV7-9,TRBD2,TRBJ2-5,CASSLGGEETQYF,TGTGCCAGCAGTTTGGGGGGGGAAGAGACCCAGTACTTC
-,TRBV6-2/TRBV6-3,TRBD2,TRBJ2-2,CASSYRAGGPSGELFF,TGTGCCAGCAGTTACCGAGCGGGAGGGCCTTCCGGGGAGCTGTTTTTT
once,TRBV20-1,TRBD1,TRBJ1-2,CSARPTGSNYGYTF,TGCAGTGCTAGGCCGACAGGGTCTAACTATGGCTACACCTTC
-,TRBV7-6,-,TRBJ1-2,CASTSLDYRDYGYTF,TGTGCCAGCACCAGCTTAGATTACAGGGACTATGGCTACACCTTC
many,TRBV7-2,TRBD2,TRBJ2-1,CASSLGAGGLGDEQFF,TGTGCCAGCAGCTTAGGCGCGGGAGGGCTTGGGGATGAGCAGTTCTTC
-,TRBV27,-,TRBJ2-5,CASSRQYQETQYF,TGTGCCAGCAGTAGACAGTACCAAGAGACCCAGTACTTC
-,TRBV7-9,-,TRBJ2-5,CASSYMTPSPSQETQYF,TGTGCCAGCAGCTATATGACCCCGAGTCCCTCTCAAGAGACCCAGTACTTC
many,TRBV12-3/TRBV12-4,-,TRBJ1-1,CASSFQQGGTEAFF,TGTGCCAGCAGTTTTCAACAGGGAGGCACTGAAGCTTTCTTT
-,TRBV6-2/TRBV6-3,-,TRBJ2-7,CASSPAREQYF,TGTGCCAGCAGTCCAGCGCGCGAGCAGTACTTC
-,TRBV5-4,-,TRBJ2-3,CASSLTSRSTDTQYF,TGTGCCAGCAGCTTAACTAGTCGGAGCACAGATACGCAGTATTTT
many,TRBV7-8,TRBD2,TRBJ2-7,CASSFTAGTWEQYF,TGTGCCAGCAGCTTCACAGCGGGGACTTGGGAGCAGTACTTC
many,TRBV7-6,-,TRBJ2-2,CASSLLPGESGTGELFF,TGTGCCAGCAGCTTGTTGCCAGGGGAGAGTGGCACCGGGGAGCTGTTTTTT
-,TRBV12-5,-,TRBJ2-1,CASGTIGDEQFF,TGTGCTAGTGGAACAATCGGGGATGAGCAGTTCTTC
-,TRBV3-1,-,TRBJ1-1,CASSLRTAGTEAFF,TGTGCCAGCAGCCTCCGGACGGCTGGGACTGAAGCTTTCTTT
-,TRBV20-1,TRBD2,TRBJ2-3,CSARPGTSVDTQYF,TGCAGTGCTAGACCCGGGACTAGCGTGGATACGCAGTATTTT
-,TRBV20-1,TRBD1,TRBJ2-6,CSVGTGGSGANVLTF,TGCAGTGTAGGGACAGGGGGCTCTGGGGCCAACGTCCTGACTTTC
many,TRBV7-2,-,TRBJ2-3,CASSLGDPTDTQYF,TGTGCCAGCAGCTTAGGTGACCCCACAGATACGCAGTATTTT
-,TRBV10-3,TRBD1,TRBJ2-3,CANGQADTQYF,TGTGCCAACGGACAGGCGGATACGCAGTATTTT
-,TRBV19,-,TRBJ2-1,CASRSGGGNYNEQFF,TGTGCCAGTAGGTCAGGGGGAGGGAACTACAATGAGCAGTTCTTC
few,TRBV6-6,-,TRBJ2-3,CASSSLPRVTDTQYF,TGTGCCAGCAGTTCCCTCCCTAGGGTCACAGATACGCAGTATTTT
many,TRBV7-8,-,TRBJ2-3,CATLQRATDTQYF,TGTGCCACCTTACAGCGGGCCACAGATACGCAGTATTTT
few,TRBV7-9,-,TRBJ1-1,CAAEGSSTEAFF,TGTGCCGCGGAGGGATCGTCCACTGAAGCTTTCTTT
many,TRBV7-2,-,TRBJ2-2,CASSSASRTGELFF,TGTGCCAGCAGCTCAGCGTCTAGGACCGGGGAGCTGTTTTTT
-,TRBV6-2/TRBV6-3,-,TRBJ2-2,CASSFSGVGPTGELFF,TGTGCCAGCAGTTTCTCAGGGGTGGGTCCCACCGGGGAGCTGTTTTTT
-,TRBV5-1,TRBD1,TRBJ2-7,CASSPGTGYDEQYF,TGCGCCAGCAGCCCCGGGACAGGGTATGACGAGCAGTACTTC
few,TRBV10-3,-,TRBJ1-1,CAISDPQGGVAAFF,TGTGCCATCAGTGACCCGCAGGGAGGGGTTGCAGCTTTCTTT
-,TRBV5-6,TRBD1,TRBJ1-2,CASSLRDRAYGYTF,TGTGCCAGCAGCTTGAGGGACAGGGCCTATGGCTACACCTTC
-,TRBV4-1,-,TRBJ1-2,CASSQDNWDGYGYTF,TGCGCCAGCAGCCAAGATAATTGGGACGGCTATGGCTACACCTTC
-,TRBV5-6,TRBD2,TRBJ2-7,CASSYGIGTSGSYEQYF,TGTGCCAGCAGCTACGGGATAGGGACTAGCGGCTCCTACGAGCAGTACTTC
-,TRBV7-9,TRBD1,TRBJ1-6,CASSLGGQGSSPLHF,TGTGCCAGCAGCTTAGGGGGACAGGGGAGCTCACCCCTCCACTTT
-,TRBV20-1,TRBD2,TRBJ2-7,CSATGTSGEVNSYEQYF,TGCAGTGCTACCGGGACTAGCGGGGAGGTGAACTCCTACGAGCAGTACTTC
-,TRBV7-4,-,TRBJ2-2,CASSQGEELFF,TGTGCCAGCAGCCAAGGCGAGGAGCTGTTTTTT
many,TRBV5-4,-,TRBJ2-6,CASSLQGGYGANVLTF,TGTGCCAGCAGCTTACAGGGAGGGTATGGGGCCAACGTCCTGACTTTC
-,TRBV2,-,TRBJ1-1,CASSELSGEAFF,TGTGCCAGCAGTGAGTTATCGGGTGAAGCTTTCTTT
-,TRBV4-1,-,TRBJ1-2,CASSPPGSSYGYTF,TGCGCCAGCAGCCCTCCTGGCAGTTCCTATGGCTACACCTTC
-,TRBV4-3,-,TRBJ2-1,CASSQEGGGEQFF,TGCGCCAGCAGCCAAGAAGGGGGAGGTGAGCAGTTCTTC
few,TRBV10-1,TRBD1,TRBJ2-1,CASSESRTGYNEQFF,TGCGCCAGCAGTGAGTCAAGGACAGGCTACAATGAGCAGTTCTTC
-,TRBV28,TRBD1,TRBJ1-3,CASSLLGRQGGGNTIYF,TGTGCCAGCAGTTTACTCGGGCGACAGGGGGGAGGAAACACCATATATTTT